Listed here is a single T cell receptor beta chain. The antigen this receptor binds is unknown. Per-base quality was not reported, and no clone a single base away is much larger than it. The sample comes from a study of T cell responses to AZD1222 COVID-19 vaccine (dated by TCRdb to the early 2020s). For the wider study: AZD1222 recipients with second doses at about 4 weeks or about 12 weeks were pooled, because spike-specific TCR depth and breadth did not differ between schedules. TCR sequencing was performed for 230 to 250 trial participants, of whom about 200 were given two doses of AZD1222 and around 25 were given two doses of MenACWY control vaccine. Enrollment into the trials was organized by age into subgroups of 18-55, 56-69 and 70-plus years, and those subgroups contained about 160, 30 and 59 TCR-sequenced participants, respectively. What the work shows at the level of the full study, not this receptor alone: The vaccine-associated CD4 TCRs covered the entire spike protein, and the dominant responses fell in regions 160-218 and 743-854. After two AZD1222 doses, spike-specific TCR breadth and depth were significantly higher than at day 0 and than in MenACWY recipients. Reportedly, almost half of the unique spike-specific TCRs recognized epitopes lying outside the regions that are mutated in the B.1.351 and B.1.1.7 variants. Participants were mostly white British and included more females than males, and it was suggested by the authors that clonal diversity may have been underestimated. Because no day 14 peak-response samples were available, the repertoires could be characterized only after the peak T cell response. In the small 56-69-year group, the increase in depth fell short of significance, most likely because of low power. Conclusions about previously exposed vaccinees were limited because only six or seven AZD1222 recipients were SARS-CoV-2 seropositive at baseline.

At the junction V is shortened by 3 bases and J by 8 bases, with 19 bases in between. From cysteine to phenylalanine, the CDR3 is 16 amino acids long. Kept here is only the CDR3 DNA, which spans 48 bases and is read in frame from base 1. CDR1 is given as ENHRY and CDR2 as SYGVKD, both from the germline V gene. The CDR3 regions of human TCRbeta chains were analyzed by immunosequencing. The authors' pipeline ran thus. TCRs in the repertoires were matched against a reference library of SARS-CoV-2-specific TCRs that had been generated with the MIRA antigen-specificity platform. Breadth meant the fraction of unique TCRs that were SARS-CoV-2-associated, whereas depth meant the fraction of total T cells that were SARS-CoV-2-associated. Using the MIRA data, each spike-specific TCR was assigned both to the spike region to which the TCR was reactive and to a CD4 or CD8 class. Log10-transformed breadth and depth values were compared by one-way ANOVA with Sidak's multiple comparisons tests. The table comes from immuneACCESS by way of TCRdb, which keeps in-frame sequences with V and J called. Part of the clones is missing from these tables; in studies checked, under half for an unresolved V gene and the rest for unknown reasons. The V and J calls and the clone size are those of that table, but D and trimming were determined from the DNA. Within this sample are some 71,000 clones, with less than 90% of them counted one time only. The top ten clones comprise 9.8% of the sample.

The time point label here, explained by the study, means: baseline before first vaccination. Vaccinee samples came from UK trials COV001 and COV002, including a single-blind randomized controlled phase 2/3 trial of AZD1222 (ChAdOx1 nCoV-19) in healthy adults. For TCRbeta chain sequencing, PBMC samples were collected from trial participants at day 0 and at day 28 after the second dose. The chain is encoded by TRBV10-3 joined to TRBJ1-4, with no D gene named confidently. The material sequenced was peripheral blood, taken on day 0 of AZD1222 vaccination. This receptor was identified in an adult in good health. This receptor carries the CDR3 CAISESVGKVSEKLFF. The nucleotide sequence is TGTGCCATCAGTGAATCAGTCGGGAAGGTGTCCGAAAAACTGTTTTTT.